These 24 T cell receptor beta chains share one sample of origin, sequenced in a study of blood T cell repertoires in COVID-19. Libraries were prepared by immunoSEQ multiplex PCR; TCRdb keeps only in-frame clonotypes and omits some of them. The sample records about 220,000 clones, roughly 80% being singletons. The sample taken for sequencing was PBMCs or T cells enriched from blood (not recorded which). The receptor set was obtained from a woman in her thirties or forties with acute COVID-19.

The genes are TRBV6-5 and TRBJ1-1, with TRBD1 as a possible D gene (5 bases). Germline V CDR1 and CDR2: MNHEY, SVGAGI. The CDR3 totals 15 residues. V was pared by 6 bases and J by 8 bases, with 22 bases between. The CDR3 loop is CASSPAGGRSQEAFF. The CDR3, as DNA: TGTGCCAGCAGCCCCGCGGGGGGGAGAAGTCAAGAAGCTTTCTTT.

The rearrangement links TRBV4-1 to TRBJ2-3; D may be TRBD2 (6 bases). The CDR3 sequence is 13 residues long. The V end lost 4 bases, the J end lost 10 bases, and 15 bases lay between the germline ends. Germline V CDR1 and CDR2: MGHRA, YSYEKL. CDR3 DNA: TGCGCCAGCAGCCCTGAGGACGGGACTCCGCAGTATTTT. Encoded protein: CASSPEDGTPQYF.

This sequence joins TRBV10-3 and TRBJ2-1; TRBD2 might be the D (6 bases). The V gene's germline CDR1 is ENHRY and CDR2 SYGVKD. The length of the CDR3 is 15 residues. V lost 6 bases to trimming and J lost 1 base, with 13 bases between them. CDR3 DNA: TGTGCCATCAGGGCCCAGGCGGGGTCCTACAATGAGCAGTTCTTC. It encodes CAIRAQAGSYNEQFF.

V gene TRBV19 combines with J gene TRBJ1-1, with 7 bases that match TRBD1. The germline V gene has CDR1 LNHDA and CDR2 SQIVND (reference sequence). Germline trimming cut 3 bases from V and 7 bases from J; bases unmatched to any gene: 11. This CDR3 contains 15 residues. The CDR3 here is CASSIGTEGNFEAFF. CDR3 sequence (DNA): TGTGCCAGTAGTATCGGGACAGAGGGGAATTTTGAAGCTTTCTTT.

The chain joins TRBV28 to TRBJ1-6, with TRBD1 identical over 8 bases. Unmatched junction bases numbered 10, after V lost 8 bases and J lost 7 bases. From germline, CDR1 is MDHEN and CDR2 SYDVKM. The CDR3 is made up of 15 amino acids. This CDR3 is CASSSGTGDNSPLHF. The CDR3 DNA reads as TGTGCCAGCTCTTCCGGGACAGGAGACAATTCACCCCTCCACTTT.

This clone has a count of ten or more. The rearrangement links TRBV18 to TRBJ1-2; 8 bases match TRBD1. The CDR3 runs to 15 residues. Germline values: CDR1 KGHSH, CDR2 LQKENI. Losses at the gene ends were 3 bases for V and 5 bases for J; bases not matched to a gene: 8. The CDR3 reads CASSPSGQAMYGYTF. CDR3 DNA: TGTGCCAGCTCACCTTCGGGACAGGCCATGTATGGCTACACCTTC.

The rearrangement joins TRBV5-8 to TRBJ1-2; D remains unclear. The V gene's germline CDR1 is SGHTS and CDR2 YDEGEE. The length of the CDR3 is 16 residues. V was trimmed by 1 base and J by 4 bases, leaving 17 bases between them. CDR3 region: CASSLNALTSPYGYTF. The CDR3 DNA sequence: TGTGCCAGCAGCTTGAACGCACTAACATCACCCTATGGCTACACCTTC.

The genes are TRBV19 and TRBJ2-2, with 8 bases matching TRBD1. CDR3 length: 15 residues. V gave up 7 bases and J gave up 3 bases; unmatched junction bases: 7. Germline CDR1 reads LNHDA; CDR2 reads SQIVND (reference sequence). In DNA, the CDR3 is TGTGCCAGTATCCGGAGACAGGGGTACACCGGGGAGCTGTTTTTT. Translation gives CASIRRQGYTGELFF.

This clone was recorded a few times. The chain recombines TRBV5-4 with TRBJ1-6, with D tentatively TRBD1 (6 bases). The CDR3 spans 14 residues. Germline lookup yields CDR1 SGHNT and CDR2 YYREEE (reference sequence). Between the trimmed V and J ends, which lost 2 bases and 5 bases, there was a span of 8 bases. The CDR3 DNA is TGTGCCAGCAGCTTAGAGGGGGATAATTCACCCCTCCACTTT. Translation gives CASSLEGDNSPLHF.

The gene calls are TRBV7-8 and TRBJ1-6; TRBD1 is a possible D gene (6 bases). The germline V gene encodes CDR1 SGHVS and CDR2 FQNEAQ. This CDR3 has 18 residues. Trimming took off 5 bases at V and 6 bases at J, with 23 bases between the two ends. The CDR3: CASSEYSDRPGGNSPLHF. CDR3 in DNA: TGTGCCAGCAGCGAATATTCGGACAGACCGGGGGGTAATTCACCCCTCCACTTT.

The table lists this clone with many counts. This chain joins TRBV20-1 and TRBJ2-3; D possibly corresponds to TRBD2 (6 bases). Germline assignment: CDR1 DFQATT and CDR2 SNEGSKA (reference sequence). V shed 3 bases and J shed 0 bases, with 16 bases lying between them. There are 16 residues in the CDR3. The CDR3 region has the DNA TGCAGTGCTAGTGCAAGGGGAGGAACTAGCACAGATACGCAGTATTTT. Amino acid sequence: CSASARGGTSTDTQYF.

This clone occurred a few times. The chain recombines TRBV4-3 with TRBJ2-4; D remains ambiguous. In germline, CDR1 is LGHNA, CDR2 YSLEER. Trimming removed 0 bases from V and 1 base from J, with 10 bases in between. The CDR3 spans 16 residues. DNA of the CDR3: TGCGCCAGCAGCCAAGATTCCTCTTTGGCCAAAAACATTCAGTACTTC. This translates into CASSQDSSLAKNIQYF.

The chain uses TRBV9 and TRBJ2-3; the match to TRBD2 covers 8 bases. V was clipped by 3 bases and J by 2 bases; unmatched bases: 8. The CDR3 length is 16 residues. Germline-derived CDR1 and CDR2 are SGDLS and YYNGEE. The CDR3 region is CASSAGGVAHTDTQYF. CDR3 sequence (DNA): TGTGCCAGCAGCGCCGGGGGGGTAGCGCACACAGATACGCAGTATTTT.

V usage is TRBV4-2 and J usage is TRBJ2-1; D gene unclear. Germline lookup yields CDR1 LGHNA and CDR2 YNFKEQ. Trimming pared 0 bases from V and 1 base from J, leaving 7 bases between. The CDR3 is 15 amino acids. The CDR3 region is CASSQDLESYNEQFF. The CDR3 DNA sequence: TGTGCCAGCAGCCAAGATCTTGAGTCCTACAATGAGCAGTTCTTC.

As DNA, the CDR3 is TGTGCCTGGAGTGTACTTAAAGCAGATACGCAGTATTTT. Its translation: CAWSVLKADTQYF. V and J are TRBV30 and TRBJ2-3; the D is unclear. The CDR3 covers 13 residues. CDR1 is GTSNPN, CDR2 SVGIG, per germline (reference sequence). Trimming removed 0 bases from V and 4 bases from J, with 8 bases in between.

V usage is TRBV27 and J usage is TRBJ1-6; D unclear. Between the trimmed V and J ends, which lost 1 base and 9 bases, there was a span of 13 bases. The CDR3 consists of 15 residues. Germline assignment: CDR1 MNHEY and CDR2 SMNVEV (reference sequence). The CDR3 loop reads CASSLYRGLGSPLHF. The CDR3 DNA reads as TGTGCCAGCAGTTTATATCGCGGACTGGGTTCACCCCTCCACTTT.

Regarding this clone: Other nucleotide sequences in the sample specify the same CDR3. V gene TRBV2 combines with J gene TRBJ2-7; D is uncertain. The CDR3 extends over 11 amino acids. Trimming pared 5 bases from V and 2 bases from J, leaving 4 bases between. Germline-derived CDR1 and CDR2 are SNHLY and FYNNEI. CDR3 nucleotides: TGTGCCAGCAGTCCCACCTACGAGCAGTACTTC. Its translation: CASSPTYEQYF. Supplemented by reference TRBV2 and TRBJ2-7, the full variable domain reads EPEVTQTPSHQVTQMGQEVILRCVPISNHLYFYWYRQILGQKVEFLVSFYNNEISEKSEIFDDQFSVERPDGSNFTLKIRSTKLEDSAMYFCASSPTYEQYFGPGTRLTVT.

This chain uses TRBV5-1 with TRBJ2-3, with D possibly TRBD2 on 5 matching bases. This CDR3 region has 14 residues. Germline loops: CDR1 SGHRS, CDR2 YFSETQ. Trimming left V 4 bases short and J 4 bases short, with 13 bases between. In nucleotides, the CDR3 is TGCGCCAGCAGCCCGCCGCGGGTCCCAGATACGCAGTATTTT. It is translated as CASSPPRVPDTQYF.

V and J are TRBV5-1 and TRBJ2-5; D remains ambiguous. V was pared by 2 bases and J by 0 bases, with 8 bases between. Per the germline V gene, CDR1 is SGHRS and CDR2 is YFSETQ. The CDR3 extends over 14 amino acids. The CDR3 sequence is CASSFQIDQETQYF. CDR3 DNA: TGCGCCAGCAGCTTCCAAATTGACCAAGAGACCCAGTACTTC.

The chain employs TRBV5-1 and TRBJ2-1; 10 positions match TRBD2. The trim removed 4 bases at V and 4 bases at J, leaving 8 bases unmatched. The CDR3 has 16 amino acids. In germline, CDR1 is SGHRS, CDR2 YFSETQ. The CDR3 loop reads CASSLIASGGYNEQFF. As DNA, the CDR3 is TGCGCCAGCAGCCTGATCGCTAGCGGGGGTTACAATGAGCAGTTCTTC.

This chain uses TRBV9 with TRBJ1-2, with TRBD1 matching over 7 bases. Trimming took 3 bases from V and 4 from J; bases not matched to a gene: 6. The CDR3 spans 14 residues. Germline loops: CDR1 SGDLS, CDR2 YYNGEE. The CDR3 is CASSARQGVYGYTF. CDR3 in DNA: TGTGCCAGCAGCGCCCGACAGGGAGTCTATGGCTACACCTTC.

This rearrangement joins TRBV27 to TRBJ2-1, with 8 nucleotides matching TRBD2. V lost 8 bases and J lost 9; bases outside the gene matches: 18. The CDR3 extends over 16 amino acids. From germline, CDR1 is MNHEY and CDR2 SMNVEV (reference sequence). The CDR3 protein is CASSGGKDIQFGEQFF. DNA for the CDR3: TGTGCCAGCTCGGGGGGGAAGGACATACAATTTGGTGAGCAGTTCTTC.

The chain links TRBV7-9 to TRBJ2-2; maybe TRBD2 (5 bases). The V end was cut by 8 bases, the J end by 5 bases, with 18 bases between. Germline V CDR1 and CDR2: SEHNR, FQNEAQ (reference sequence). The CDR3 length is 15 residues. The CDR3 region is CASPLTGGGTGELFF. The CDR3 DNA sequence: TGTGCCAGCCCCCTAACGGGTGGAGGAACCGGGGAGCTGTTTTTT.

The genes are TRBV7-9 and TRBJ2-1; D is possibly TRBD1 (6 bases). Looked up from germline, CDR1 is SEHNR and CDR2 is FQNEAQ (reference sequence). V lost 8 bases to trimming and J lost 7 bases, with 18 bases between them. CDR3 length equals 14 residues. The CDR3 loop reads CASVKGETNNEQFF. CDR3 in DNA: TGTGCCAGCGTGAAGGGGGAGACAAATAATGAGCAGTTCTTC.